These T cell receptor beta chains were read from a single sample in a study of T cell changes during pregnancy in multiple sclerosis. Only in-frame clones appear in the TCRdb table, and some are missing; sequencing was by immunoSEQ multiplex PCR. The sample records some 80,000 clones, about 89% being singletons. The sequencing here drew on peripheral blood, taken in the first trimester of pregnancy. The receptors derive from a female donor with multiple sclerosis, enrolled in a pregnancy study. Each CDR3 is given with its conserved first and last residue. A D gene is named only where the DNA matches it firmly.

cdr3_aa,v_call,j_call,d_call
CASSLGGAGDTQYF,TRBV7-2,TRBJ2-3,TRBD2
CASSSGTVRTWGRDEKLFF,TRBV11-2,TRBJ1-4,.
CASTGGPSGANVLTF,TRBV5-1,TRBJ2-6,TRBD2
CASSEGGVRPGNTIYF,TRBV9,TRBJ1-3,.
CASSNPPGLAGSSTDTQYF,TRBV21-1,TRBJ2-3,.
CASSLIRDTGELFF,TRBV28,TRBJ2-2,.
CASSMQGLLRNEQFF,TRBV19,TRBJ2-1,.
CASSSRTKSGETQYF,TRBV2,TRBJ2-5,.
CASSLLAVSGANVLTF,TRBV9,TRBJ2-6,TRBD2
CATSFNREPAGNTIYF,TRBV15,TRBJ1-3,.
CASTHTGGNYGYTF,TRBV5-4,TRBJ1-2,TRBD1
CASSAGTGYTGELFF,TRBV9,TRBJ2-2,TRBD1
CASSLTNTRYKSYEQFF,TRBV18,TRBJ2-1,.
CASGLVSRNTEAFF,TRBV12-5,TRBJ1-1,.
CASSLTPSYEQYF,TRBV27,TRBJ2-7,.
CASSPKSIPRGNTEAFF,TRBV18,TRBJ1-1,.
CASSLRDSGRGNEQFF,TRBV7-8,TRBJ2-1,TRBD2
CASSPGPQGAQINTGELFF,TRBV19,TRBJ2-2,TRBD1
CASSQVGQGVNYGYTF,TRBV4-2,TRBJ1-2,TRBD1
CASSPRQGIGYEQYF,TRBV18,TRBJ2-7,TRBD1
CASSISSRDFSYEQYF,TRBV19,TRBJ2-7,.
CASSPGGVLQETQYF,TRBV5-1,TRBJ2-5,.
CASSVEAGGTYEQYF,TRBV9,TRBJ2-7,TRBD2
CASSQEGQLNTEAFF,TRBV4-3,TRBJ1-1,TRBD1
CASKNQGRAPGANVLTF,TRBV5-1,TRBJ2-6,.
CASSRIQDLYEAFF,TRBV18,TRBJ1-1,.
CASSLTSGRREETQYF,TRBV5-1,TRBJ2-5,TRBD2
CASSDRQGLNTGELFF,TRBV25-1,TRBJ2-2,TRBD1
CASSQAGTTNTEAFF,TRBV4-1,TRBJ1-1,.
CASRPTRLTNQPQHF,TRBV27,TRBJ1-5,.
CASRPAAGGPDTQYF,TRBV7-3,TRBJ2-3,TRBD2
CASSSRTSGTYNEQFF,TRBV7-6,TRBJ2-1,TRBD2
CASSYSPGANTGELFF,TRBV6-5,TRBJ2-2,.
CSVTSGRLTDTQYF,TRBV29-1,TRBJ2-3,TRBD2
CASSPAAVLAGVRELFF,TRBV9,TRBJ2-2,TRBD2
CSVMTGGHNSPLHF,TRBV29-1,TRBJ1-6,TRBD1
CASSLQGLAGKGEQYF,TRBV9,TRBJ2-7,TRBD2
CATGTSGSLIPQYF,TRBV19,TRBJ2-3,TRBD2
CASSILDSYEQYF,TRBV19,TRBJ2-7,.
CASSYSTGYQETQYF,TRBV6-5,TRBJ2-5,.
CASSLGTGSGNTEAFF,TRBV5-1,TRBJ1-1,TRBD1
CASSDAPGGYNEQFF,TRBV6-4,TRBJ2-1,TRBD2
CASKIKTGPNSPLHF,TRBV27,TRBJ1-6,TRBD1
CAWSEGASYGYTF,TRBV30,TRBJ1-2,TRBD1
CASSPSQGPNYGYTF,TRBV5-6,TRBJ1-2,.
CASNKRGAGVHYGYTF,TRBV23-1,TRBJ1-2,.